This record looks at one T cell receptor (beta chain) sequence and its context. The assay was immunoSEQ multiplex PCR, and TCRdb's table has in-frame clones only and misses some. The table includes approximately 80,000 clones, over 85% detected once. V lost 5 bases and J lost 4; bases outside the gene matches: 8. The CDR3 totals 16 residues. Germline CDR1 is SGHTA and CDR2 is FQGTGA. This record belongs to a study of T cell changes during pregnancy in multiple sclerosis. This clonotype was sampled from a female donor in good health, enrolled as a control in a pregnancy study. The chain joins TRBV7-3 to TRBJ1-2, with 12 bases lining up with TRBD1. The input for sequencing was peripheral blood, taken in the second trimester of pregnancy. The CDR3 sequence is CASSLSGTGGIYGYTF. In DNA form, the CDR3 reads TGTGCCAGCAGCCTTTCCGGGACAGGGGGCATCTATGGCTACACCTTC.